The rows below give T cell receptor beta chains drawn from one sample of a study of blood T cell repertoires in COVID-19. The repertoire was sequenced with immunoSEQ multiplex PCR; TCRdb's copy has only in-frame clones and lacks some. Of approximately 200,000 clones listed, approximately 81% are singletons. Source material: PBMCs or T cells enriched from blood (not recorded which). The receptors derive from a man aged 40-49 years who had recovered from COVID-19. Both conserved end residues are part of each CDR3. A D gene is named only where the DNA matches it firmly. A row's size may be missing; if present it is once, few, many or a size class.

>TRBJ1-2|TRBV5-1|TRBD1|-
CASSWDSTNYGYTF
TGCGCCAGCAGCTGGGACAGCACCAACTATGGCTACACCTTC
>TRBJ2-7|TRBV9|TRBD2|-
CASSEAAGGFNEQYF
TGTGCCAGCAGCGAAGCAGCGGGAGGGTTCAACGAGCAGTACTTC
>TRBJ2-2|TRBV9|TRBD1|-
CASRAGTGAGELFF
TGTGCCAGCAGAGCCGGGACAGGTGCCGGGGAGCTGTTTTTT
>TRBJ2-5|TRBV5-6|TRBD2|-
CASSERRLAGGETQYF
TGTGCCAGCAGCGAGCGCCGACTAGCGGGAGGGGAGACCCAGTACTTC
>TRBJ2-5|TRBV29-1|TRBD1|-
CSALTGGETQYF
TGCAGCGCTCTGACAGGGGGGGAGACCCAGTACTTC
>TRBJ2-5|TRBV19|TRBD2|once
CASSSGSRETQYF
TGTGCCAGTAGTAGCGGGAGTAGGGAGACCCAGTACTTC
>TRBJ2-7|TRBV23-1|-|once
CASSWGDCEQYF
TGCGCCAGCAGTTGGGGGGATTGCGAGCAGTACTTC
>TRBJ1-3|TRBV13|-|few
CASSSLSSGNTIYF
TGTGCCAGCAGCTCACTGAGCTCTGGAAACACCATATATTTT
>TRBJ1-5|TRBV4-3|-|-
CASSLQAGDNQPQHF
TGCGCCAGCAGCCTGCAGGCGGGCGACAATCAGCCCCAGCATTTT
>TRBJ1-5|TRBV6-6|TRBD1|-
CASSYPGGGQPQHF
TGTGCCAGCAGTTACCCAGGGGGCGGTCAGCCCCAGCATTTT
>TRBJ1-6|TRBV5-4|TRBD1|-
CASSPWTGGNSPLHF
TGTGCCAGCAGCCCCTGGACAGGGGGGAATTCACCCCTCCACTTT
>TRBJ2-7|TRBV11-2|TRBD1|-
CASSANRGLTYEQYF
TGTGCCAGCAGCGCGAACAGGGGATTAACCTACGAGCAGTACTTC
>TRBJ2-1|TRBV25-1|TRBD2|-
CASSEPGGLEQFF
TGTGCCAGCAGTGAGCCGGGAGGTCTTGAGCAGTTCTTC
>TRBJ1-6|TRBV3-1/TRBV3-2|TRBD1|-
CASSQAPGGGHSPLHF
TGTGCCAGCAGCCAAGCCCCGGGAGGGGGCCATTCACCCCTCCACTTT
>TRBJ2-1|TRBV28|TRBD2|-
CASSLVTSGSYNEQFF
TGTGCCAGCAGTTTAGTTACTAGCGGGAGCTACAATGAGCAGTTCTTC
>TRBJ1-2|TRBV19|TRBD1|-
CASTITGGNYGYTF
TGTGCCAGTACCATCACAGGGGGGAACTATGGCTACACCTTC
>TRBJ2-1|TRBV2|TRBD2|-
CASRGLAGGGQFF
TGTGCCAGCAGGGGACTAGCGGGAGGTGGGCAGTTCTTC
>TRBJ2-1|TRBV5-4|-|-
CASSSEGRQNNEQFF
TGTGCCAGCAGCTCCGAAGGGCGACAGAACAATGAGCAGTTCTTC